This T cell receptor (beta chain) came from a study of blood T cell repertoires in COVID-19. Study-wide context: The cDNA or gDNA used as material had been derived from T cells, B-cell-depleted T cells, or PBMCs.

The CDR3 spans 19 residues. The germline gives CDR1 MGHRA, CDR2 YSYEKL. Trimming took 1 base from V and 4 from J, leaving 24 bases between them. The table came from immunoSEQ multiplex PCR; TCRdb's copy has only in-frame clones and leaves some out. This table has tens of thousands of clones, approximately 88% appearing once. Sequencing was carried out using peripheral blood. V is TRBV4-1 and J is TRBJ2-3, with a weak D call TRBD2 (6 bases). This clonotype was obtained from a man in his sixties with COVID-19, enrolled during active disease. As DNA, the CDR3 is TGCGCCAGCAGCCAAGGGTCTGGGTTCCGGGGGAGGTTGTCAGATACGCAGTATTTT. Encoded protein: CASSQGSGFRGRLSDTQYF.